Listed below are T cell receptor beta chains from one sample, sequenced in a study of identical twins. TCRdb passed the 5' RACE reads through MiXCR, listing each CDR3 protein once. The table lists approximately 280,000 distinct CDR3 sequences, 6.5% to 9.5% of them singletons. These sequences were also reported in another study, on yellow fever vaccine responses in identical twins.

Sample: memory (CD45RO+) T cells sorted from blood. All receptors derive from a woman aged 18-29 years in good health. Both conserved end residues are part of each CDR3. A D gene is named only where the DNA matches it firmly. Clone size is stated in some rows and not others, as once, few, many or a class when expanded.

V gene	J gene	clone size	D gene	CDR3 DNA	CDR3 protein
TRBV6-6	TRBJ2-2	.	.	TGTGCCAGCAGGGACCCAATGGCTGGGGAGCTGTTTTTT	CASRDPMAGELFF
TRBV2	TRBJ2-7	few	TRBD1	TGTGCCAGCAGGCGACAGGGAAACGAGCAGTACTTC	CASRRQGNEQYF
TRBV7-2	TRBJ1-2	few	TRBD1	TGTGCCAGCAGCTTAGGAGGACAGGGATGGAGCTATGGCTACACCTTC	CASSLGGQGWSYGYTF
TRBV3-1	TRBJ2-5	.	.	TGTGCCAGCAGCCAAGTTTGGGGCGGGGGCCCAAAAGAGACCCAGTACTTC	CASSQVWGGGPKETQYF
TRBV28	TRBJ2-5	.	.	TGTGCCAGCAAAATTACCCAGGGGGGCCAAGAGACCCAGTACTTC	CASKITQGGQETQYF
TRBV6-1	TRBJ2-2	few	TRBD2	TGTGCCAGCAGTCCCGGGGGGGCCACCGGGGAGCTGTTTTTT	CASSPGGATGELFF
TRBV9	TRBJ2-3	few	TRBD2	TGTGCCAGCAGCGTAGCGGCTAGCGGGGATATCACAGATACGCAGTATTTT	CASSVAASGDITDTQYF
TRBV18	TRBJ2-7	many	.	TGTGCCAGCTCACCAACCAACAGGGCCCCCTACGAGCAGTACTTC	CASSPTNRAPYEQYF
TRBV27	TRBJ2-1	few	TRBD2	TGTGCCAGCAGTGGGGCTAGCTCGGGAGGGACCTACAATGAGCAGTTCTTC	CASSGASSGGTYNEQFF
TRBV12-3/TRBV12-4	TRBJ2-2	many	.	TGTGCCAGCAGTTTTGATAGTGGGGACGGGGAGCTGTTTTTT	CASSFDSGDGELFF
TRBV7-9	TRBJ2-5	.	.	TGTGCCAGCACCATAGGGGGGACAGCGGAGACCCAGTACTTC	CASTIGGTAETQYF
TRBV7-2	TRBJ1-2	few	.	TGTGCCAGCAGCAAGACCCTACTGGGGGCGTCTGGCTACACCTTC	CASSKTLLGASGYTF
TRBV27	TRBJ2-2	.	.	TGTGCCAGCAGTCCCCTTGGAGGGACTAACACCGGGGAGCTGTTTTTT	CASSPLGGTNTGELFF
TRBV20-1	TRBJ2-1	few	.	TGCAGTGCTAGAATGGGAACAGGGATTAATGAGCAGTTCTTC	CSARMGTGINEQFF
TRBV5-1	TRBJ1-1	many	TRBD1	TGCGCCAGCAGCCTTGGGGCAGGGGGCCCGAACACTGAAGCTTTCTTT	CASSLGAGGPNTEAFF
TRBV6-5	TRBJ2-5	many	.	TGTGCCAGCAGTTTATCGTCGGGAGAGACCCAGTACTTC	CASSLSSGETQYF
TRBV3-1	TRBJ2-1	many	.	TGTGCCAGCAGCCAAGATGGCGGCGCATACAATGAGCAGTTCTTC	CASSQDGGAYNEQFF
TRBV11-3	TRBJ2-4	.	.	TGTGCCAGCAGCCTAGGACTCGACTTACTAGCCAAAAACATTCAGTACTTC	CASSLGLDLLAKNIQYF
TRBV12-3/TRBV12-4	TRBJ2-7	few	.	TGTGCCAGCAGGACAGGAGGAAACTACGAGCAGTACTTC	CASRTGGNYEQYF
TRBV7-8	TRBJ2-1	many	TRBD2	TGTGCCAGCAGCACACTAGCGGGAGGTTTGGTAAATGAGCAGTTCTTC	CASSTLAGGLVNEQFF
TRBV20-1	TRBJ2-2	many	TRBD1	TGCAGTGCTAGGGACTCCGGGACAGGGGGCACCGGGGAGCTGTTTTTT	CSARDSGTGGTGELFF
TRBV5-1	TRBJ2-1	many	TRBD2	TGCGCCAGCAGCTTTGGTAGCGGGAGTTCCTACAATGAGCAGTTCTTC	CASSFGSGSSYNEQFF
TRBV13	TRBJ1-6	few	TRBD1	TGTGCCAGCAGCTTAGGGTCCGGGACAGGGCTTTCACCCCTCCACTTT	CASSLGSGTGLSPLHF
TRBV2	TRBJ2-7	.	TRBD1	TGTGCCAGCAGTGGGTGGGGACAGGGGCGCTCCTACGAGCAGTACTTC	CASSGWGQGRSYEQYF
TRBV20-1	TRBJ1-2	few	.	TGCAGTGCCAAAGTACCCTATGGCTACACCTTC	CSAKVPYGYTF
TRBV11-2	TRBJ2-7	.	.	TGTGCCAGCAGCTTAGCTGGGAATCCGGTATCCTACGAGCAGTACTTC	CASSLAGNPVSYEQYF
TRBV5-1	TRBJ2-2	many	.	TGCGCCAGCAGCTCGAATGGGGGGCGCGGTACCGGGGAGCTGTTTTTT	CASSSNGGRGTGELFF
TRBV6-5	TRBJ2-5	.	.	TGTGCCAGCAGTTACTCATCCGAGACCCAGTACTTC	CASSYSSETQYF
TRBV2	TRBJ2-2	.	.	TGTGCCAGCACCGGATTTCTACGCACCGGGGAGCTGTTTTTT	CASTGFLRTGELFF
TRBV6-6	TRBJ2-2	few	.	TGTGCCAGCAGTTACCCGAGGGGGGGGAGGAACACCGGGGAGCTGTTTTTT	CASSYPRGGRNTGELFF
TRBV3-1	TRBJ2-5	.	.	TGTGCCAGCAGCCAAGAGGGGGGACAAGAGACCCAGTACTTC	CASSQEGGQETQYF
TRBV7-2	TRBJ1-3	few	.	TGTGCCAGCAGCTTAAGTTGGGGTCCTGGAAACACCATATATTTT	CASSLSWGPGNTIYF
TRBV7-9	TRBJ1-1	many	.	TGTGCCAGCAGCTTCCTTTTGGGGAGGAACACTGAAGCTTTCTTT	CASSFLLGRNTEAFF
TRBV20-1	TRBJ1-3	many	.	TGCAGTGCTAGAGACAGTGACGGAAACACCATATATTTT	CSARDSDGNTIYF
TRBV5-5	TRBJ2-1	.	.	TGTGCCAGCAGGGCCGGGAAAAACAATGAGCAGTTCTTC	CASRAGKNNEQFF
TRBV27	TRBJ1-6	few	.	TGTGCCAGCAGCTTAAAGTTGGAGATGTATAATTCACCCCTCCACTTT	CASSLKLEMYNSPLHF
TRBV6-5	TRBJ1-2	many	.	TGTGCCAGCAGTTACTTGGGGAGGAATGGCTACACCTTC	CASSYLGRNGYTF
TRBV4-1	TRBJ2-3	many	.	TGCGCCAGCAGCCAAGTCGGGACTACAGATACGCAGTATTTT	CASSQVGTTDTQYF
TRBV23-1	TRBJ1-5	.	.	TGCGCCAGCAACACATCGGGGGTTTTTTACAATCAGCCCCAGCATTTT	CASNTSGVFYNQPQHF
TRBV27	TRBJ2-1	.	.	TGTGCCAGCAGGGCCCCTGGTCACAATGAGCAGTTCTTC	CASRAPGHNEQFF
TRBV6-2/TRBV6-3	TRBJ2-3	.	.	TGTGCCAGCAGTTACTCGTCTCACAGACCCACAGATACGCAGTATTTT	CASSYSSHRPTDTQYF
TRBV20-1	TRBJ1-2	.	.	TGCAGTGCTAGATCGACAGAAGATGGCTACACCTTC	CSARSTEDGYTF
TRBV29-1	TRBJ1-1	many	TRBD1	TGCAGCGTTGCCGACAGGGGATTCAACACTGAAGCTTTCTTT	CSVADRGFNTEAFF
TRBV7-2	TRBJ1-1	many	TRBD1	TGTGCCAGCAGCACCCGACAGGGTTGGACTGAAGCTTTCTTT	CASSTRQGWTEAFF
TRBV11-2	TRBJ1-1	.	.	TGTGCCAGCAGCTTAGTGGGGGAACGGGCTTTCTTT	CASSLVGERAFF
TRBV28	TRBJ2-1	few	TRBD2	TGTGCCAGCAGTGGCGCGGGACTAGCTGACAATGAGCAGTTCTTC	CASSGAGLADNEQFF
TRBV12-3/TRBV12-4	TRBJ2-1	few	TRBD1	TGTGCCAGCAGACGACAGGGGTACAATGAGCAGTTCTTC	CASRRQGYNEQFF
TRBV11-2	TRBJ1-2	few	TRBD1	TGTGCCAGCAGCTCGCTTAAAGACAGGGGGGACTATGGCTACACCTTC	CASSSLKDRGDYGYTF
TRBV15	TRBJ2-5	few	.	TGTGCCACCAGCACCTTCGGACAGATCCAAGAGACCCAGTACTTC	CATSTFGQIQETQYF
TRBV20-1	TRBJ2-3	many	.	TGCAGTGCTAGGAGGGCAGGGGATGAGGCAGATACGCAGTATTTT	CSARRAGDEADTQYF
TRBV11-2	TRBJ2-1	.	TRBD1	TGTGCCAGCACGGGACAGGGGGACCATGAGCAGTTCTTC	CASTGQGDHEQFF
TRBV12-3/TRBV12-4	TRBJ1-1	many	.	TGTGCCAGCAGGACGCAGGGGACTGAAGCTTTCTTT	CASRTQGTEAFF
TRBV28	TRBJ1-2	.	.	TGTGCCAGCAGGGACGGATGGGGCTACACCTTC	CASRDGWGYTF
TRBV6-1	TRBJ2-1	few	.	TGTGCCAGCAGCCACGGTTCCTCCTACAATGAGCAGTTCTTC	CASSHGSSYNEQFF
TRBV12-3/TRBV12-4	TRBJ2-3	many	.	TGTGCCAGCAGTTTATATCCAGATACGCAGTATTTT	CASSLYPDTQYF
TRBV12-3/TRBV12-4	TRBJ1-1	many	.	TGTGCCAGCAGTTTCTCAGGGCCGAACACTGAAGCTTTCTTT	CASSFSGPNTEAFF